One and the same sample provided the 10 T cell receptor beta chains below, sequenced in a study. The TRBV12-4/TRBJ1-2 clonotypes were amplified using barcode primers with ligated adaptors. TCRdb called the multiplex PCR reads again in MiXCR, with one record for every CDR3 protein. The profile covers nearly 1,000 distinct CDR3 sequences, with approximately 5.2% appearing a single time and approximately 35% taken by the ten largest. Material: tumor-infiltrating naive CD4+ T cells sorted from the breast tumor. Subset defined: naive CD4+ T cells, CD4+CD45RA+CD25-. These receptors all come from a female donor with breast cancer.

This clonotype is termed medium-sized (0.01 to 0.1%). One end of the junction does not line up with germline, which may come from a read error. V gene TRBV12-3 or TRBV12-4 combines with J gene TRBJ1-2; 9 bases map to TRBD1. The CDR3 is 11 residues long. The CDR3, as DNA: TGTGCCAGCAGTTTGGGACAGGGCCCATTCTTC. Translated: CASSLGQGPFF.

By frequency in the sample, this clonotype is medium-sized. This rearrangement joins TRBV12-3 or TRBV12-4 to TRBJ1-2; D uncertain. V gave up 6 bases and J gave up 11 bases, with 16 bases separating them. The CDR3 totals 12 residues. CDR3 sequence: CASSARGSAYTF. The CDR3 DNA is TGTGCCAGCAGCGCACGGGGATCCGCATACACCTTC.

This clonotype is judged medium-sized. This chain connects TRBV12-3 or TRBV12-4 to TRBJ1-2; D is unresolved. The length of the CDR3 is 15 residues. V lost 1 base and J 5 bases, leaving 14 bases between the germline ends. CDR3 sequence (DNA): TGTGCCAGCAGTTTAGGTCCGGGAAGGGAGTATGGCTACACCTTC. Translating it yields CASSLGPGREYGYTF.

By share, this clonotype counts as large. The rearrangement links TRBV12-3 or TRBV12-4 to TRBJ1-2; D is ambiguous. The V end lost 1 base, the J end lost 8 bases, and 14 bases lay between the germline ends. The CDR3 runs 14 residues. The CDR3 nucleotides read TGTGCCAGCAGTTTAGATATGGTCGCGACGGGCTACACCTTC. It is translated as CASSLDMVATGYTF.

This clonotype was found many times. CDR3 in amino acids: CASSLDKGRSGYTF. The CDR3 bases are TGTGCCAGCAGTTTGGACAAGGGGCGCAGTGGCTACACCTTC. V gene TRBV12-3 or TRBV12-4 combines with J gene TRBJ1-2, with D possibly being TRBD1 (5 bases). Deletions cut 3 bases from V and 7 bases from J, with 15 bases between. The CDR3 runs to 14 residues.

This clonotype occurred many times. The DNA for the CDR3 is TGTGCCAGCAGTCGCAGTAACTATGGCTACACCTTC. Translating gives CASSRSNYGYTF. The chain recombines TRBV12-3 or TRBV12-4 with TRBJ1-2; no clear D gene. The CDR3 consists of 12 residues. The V end was cut by 5 bases, the J end by 1 base, with 5 bases between.

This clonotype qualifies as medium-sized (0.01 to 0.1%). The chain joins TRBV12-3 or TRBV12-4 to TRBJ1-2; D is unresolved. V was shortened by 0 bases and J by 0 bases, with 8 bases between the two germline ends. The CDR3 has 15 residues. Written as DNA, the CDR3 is TGTGCCAGCAGTTTAGCGGACGGCCCTAACTATGGCTACACCTTC. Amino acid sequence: CASSLADGPNYGYTF.

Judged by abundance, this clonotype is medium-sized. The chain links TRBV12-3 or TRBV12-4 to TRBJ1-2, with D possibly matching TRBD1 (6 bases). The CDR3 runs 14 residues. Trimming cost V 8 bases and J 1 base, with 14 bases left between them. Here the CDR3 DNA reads TGTGCCAGCGGCTCTCCAGGGGTTAACTATGGCTACACCTTC. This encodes CASGSPGVNYGYTF.

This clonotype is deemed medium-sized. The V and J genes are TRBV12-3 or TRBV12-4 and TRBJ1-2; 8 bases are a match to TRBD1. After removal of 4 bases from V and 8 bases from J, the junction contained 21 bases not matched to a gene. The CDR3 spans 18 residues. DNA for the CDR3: TGTGCCAGCAGTTCCTCACTCACCCAAAGACAGGGGATAACGGGCTACACCTTC. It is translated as CASSSSLTQRQGITGYTF.

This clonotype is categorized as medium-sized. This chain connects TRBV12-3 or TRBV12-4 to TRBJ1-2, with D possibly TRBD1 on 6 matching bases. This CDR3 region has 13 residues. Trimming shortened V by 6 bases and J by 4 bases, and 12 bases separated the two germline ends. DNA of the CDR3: TGTGCCAGCAGCACGGACAGACGCTATGGCTACACCTTC. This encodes CASSTDRRYGYTF.